This T cell receptor (beta chain) was retrieved from a study of identical twins. General study points: Among beta out-of-frame sequences, excess sharing between twins appeared weaker. With abundant cord blood beta clonotypes, insertions were fewer; memory repertoires showed no such pattern. Out-of-frame TCR alpha sharing observed in monozygotic twins exceeded model estimates.

A universal primer site arose from template switching, and cDNA bore unique molecular identifiers. TCRdb re-analysed the 5' RACE reads in MiXCR, keeping a single row per CDR3 protein. The sample includes about 900,000 distinct CDR3 sequences, approximately 13% of them seen just once. Germline V lookup: CDR1 MNHEY, CDR2 SVGEGT. The CDR3 spans 16 residues. Trimming took 5 bases from V and 1 from J, leaving 17 bases between them. This clonotype occurred a few times. Its cognate antigen is unknown. These sequences were also reported in another study, on yellow fever vaccine responses in identical twins.

The clonotype was recovered from a woman aged 18-35 years in good health. The source material was PBMCs. This sequence joins TRBV6-2 or TRBV6-3 and TRBJ2-5; either TRBD1 or TRBD2 may fit D (5 bases each). In nucleotides, the CDR3 is TGTGCCAGCAGTAAATACCGGGACCGGCCCCAAGAGACCCAGTACTTC. It translates to CASSKYRDRPQETQYF.